This is a list of T cell receptor beta chains from one sample in a study of cytomegalovirus exposure and HLA in healthy donors. Profiled with immunoSEQ multiplex PCR; TCRdb holds only in-frame clones, not every one. Of 90,000 to 140,000 clones in the sample, around 84% are singletons; the top ten hold roughly 1.3%. The material sequenced was PBMCs. The receptors were sampled from a man aged 25-40 years in good health and CMV-seronegative. Both conserved end residues are trimmed from each CDR3. The order of the fields is J gene, CDR3 length, clone size, V gene, CDR3 protein. Not every row has a clone size; where given, it reads once, few, many or a size class.

TRBJ2-2,15,NA,TRBV7-7,ASSLGPGQGYTGELF
TRBJ1-2,12,NA,TRBV28,ASSLGQGGYGYT
TRBJ2-7,13,NA,TRBV4-1,ASSQTGTGAYEQY
TRBJ1-1,12,NA,TRBV25-1,ASSESGQNTEAF
TRBJ2-1,12,NA,TRBV6-4,ASSDGTGGNEQF
TRBJ1-2,13,NA,TRBV28,ASSAGTLSNYGYT
TRBJ1-1,13,NA,TRBV7-9,ASSSGVGVNTEAF
TRBJ2-7,13,NA,TRBV19,ASSIASGGKYEQY
TRBJ2-7,12,NA,TRBV5-4,ASSRGQAPYEQY
TRBJ1-3,15,NA,TRBV11-2,ASSLGGDRFSGNTIY
TRBJ2-5,13,NA,TRBV9,ASSVQAGGEETQY
TRBJ1-5,11,NA,TRBV12-5,ASGGQPNQPQH
TRBJ2-2,13,few,TRBV9,ASSVYGANTGELF
TRBJ2-7,11,NA,TRBV6-5,ATAEGTTYEQY
TRBJ2-2,13,once,TRBV9,ASSVSGSLTGELF
TRBJ1-4,12,NA,TRBV18,ASSDTWTNEKLF
TRBJ1-1,9,NA,TRBV5-4,ASSRREEAF
TRBJ2-1,13,NA,TRBV6-5,ASSYSGAPYNEQF
TRBJ1-6,12,few,TRBV10-2,ASRDRGYNSPLH
TRBJ2-7,14,NA,TRBV7-9,ASSLGPLGLDHEQY
TRBJ2-7,11,NA,TRBV11-2,ASSPGGFYEQY
TRBJ2-5,13,NA,TRBV11-3,ASSLRVAGQETQY
TRBJ1-1,13,NA,TRBV5-4,ASSLGGDLYTEAF
TRBJ1-1,13,few,TRBV5-1,ASSLGTGGVTEAF
TRBJ1-4,13,NA,TRBV6-1,ASSEGQGAGEKLF
TRBJ1-2,10,NA,TRBV10-3,AIKGQNYGYT
TRBJ2-7,10,NA,TRBV28,ASSGQGREQY
TRBJ1-1,13,NA,TRBV25-1,ASSESGNWGTEAF
TRBJ2-1,15,NA,TRBV7-9,ASSLGGQGFLYNEQF
TRBJ2-4,13,NA,TRBV5-1,ASSLVRGQGNIQY
TRBJ1-2,13,NA,TRBV5-6,ASSWGTGGRNGYT
TRBJ2-7,12,NA,TRBV9,ASSALAGSYEQY